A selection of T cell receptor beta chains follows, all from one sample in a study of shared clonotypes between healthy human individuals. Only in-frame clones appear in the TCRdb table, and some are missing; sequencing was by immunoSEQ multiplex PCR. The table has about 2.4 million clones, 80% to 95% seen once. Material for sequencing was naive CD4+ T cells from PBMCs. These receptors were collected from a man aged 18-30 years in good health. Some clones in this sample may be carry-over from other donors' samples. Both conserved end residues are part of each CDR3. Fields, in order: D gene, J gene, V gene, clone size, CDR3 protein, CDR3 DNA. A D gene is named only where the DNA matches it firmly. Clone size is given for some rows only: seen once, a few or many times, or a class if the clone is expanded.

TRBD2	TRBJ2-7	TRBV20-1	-	CQSGGGYEQYF	TGCCAGTCCGGGGGGGGCTACGAGCAGTACTTC
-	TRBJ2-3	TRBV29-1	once	CSVASSPGTDTQYF	TGCAGCGTTGCTAGTAGCCCCGGCACAGATACGCAGTATTTT
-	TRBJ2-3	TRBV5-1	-	CASSLDAADTQYF	TGCGCCAGCAGCTTGGACGCAGCAGATACGCAGTATTTT
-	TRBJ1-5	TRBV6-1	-	CASSDMDQPQHF	TGTGCCAGCAGTGATATGGATCAGCCCCAGCATTTT
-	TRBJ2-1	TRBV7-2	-	CASSFSSSYNEQFF	TGTGCCAGCAGCTTCAGCAGCTCCTACAATGAGCAGTTCTTC
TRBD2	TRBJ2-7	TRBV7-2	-	CASSLARGRAEKGVEQYF	TGTGCCAGCAGCTTAGCGCGCGGGAGGGCCGAAAAGGGCGTCGAGCAGTACTTC
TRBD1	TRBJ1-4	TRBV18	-	CASSDGQVTNEKLFF	TGTGCCAGCTCGGATGGACAGGTCACTAATGAAAAACTGTTTTTT
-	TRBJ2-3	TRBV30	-	CAWSGLAFRGDTQYF	TGTGCCTGGAGTGGGCTAGCTTTCCGCGGAGATACGCAGTATTTT
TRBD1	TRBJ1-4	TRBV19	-	CASSNTGGNEKLFF	TGTGCCAGTAGTAACACAGGGGGGAATGAAAAACTGTTTTTT
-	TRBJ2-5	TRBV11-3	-	CASSRASGDIQETQYF	TGTGCCAGCAGCAGGGCCAGCGGAGACATACAAGAGACCCAGTACTTC
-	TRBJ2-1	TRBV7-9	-	CARLDGNNEQFF	TGTGCCAGATTGGACGGTAACAATGAGCAGTTCTTC
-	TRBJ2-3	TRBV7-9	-	CASSLSRGATDTQYF	TGTGCCAGCAGCTTATCACGTGGGGCCACAGATACGCAGTATTTT
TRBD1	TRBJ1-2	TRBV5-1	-	CASSISPGTGGHGYTF	TGCGCCAGCAGCATATCGCCCGGGACAGGAGGACATGGCTACACCTTC
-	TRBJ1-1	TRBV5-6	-	CASSGGPGLNTEAFF	TGTGCCAGCAGCGGGGGGCCGGGTCTGAACACTGAAGCTTTCTTT
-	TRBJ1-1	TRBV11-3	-	CASSVDSTEAFF	TGTGCCAGCAGCGTTGACAGCACTGAAGCTTTCTTT
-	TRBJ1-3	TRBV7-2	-	CASSPFPTIYF	TGTGCCAGCAGCCCGTTTCCCACCATATATTTT
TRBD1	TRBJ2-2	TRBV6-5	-	CASSYEGTGFAGELFF	TGTGCCAGCAGTTACGAAGGGACAGGGTTCGCCGGGGAGCTGTTTTTT
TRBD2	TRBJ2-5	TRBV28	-	CASSPRLAGAETQYF	TGTGCCAGCAGTCCCCGACTAGCGGGAGCAGAGACCCAGTACTTC
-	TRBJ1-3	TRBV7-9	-	CASRQRYGNTIYF	TGTGCCAGCAGACAACGGTATGGAAACACCATATATTTT
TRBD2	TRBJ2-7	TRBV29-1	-	CSVEVPQEGRDHYEQYF	TGCAGCGTTGAAGTTCCCCAAGAAGGGAGGGACCACTACGAGCAGTACTTC
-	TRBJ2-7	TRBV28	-	CASSLMGSSYEQYF	TGTGCCAGCAGTTTAATGGGTAGCTCCTACGAGCAGTACTTC
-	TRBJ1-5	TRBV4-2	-	CASSQVPAANNQPQHF	TGTGCCAGCAGCCAAGTTCCTGCGGCGAACAATCAGCCCCAGCATTTT
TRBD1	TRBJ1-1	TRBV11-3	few	CASSFGMDRGAEAFF	TGTGCCAGCAGCTTTGGGATGGACAGGGGCGCTGAAGCTTTCTTT
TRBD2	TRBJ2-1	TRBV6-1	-	CASSEWGTSGMNEQFF	TGTGCCAGCAGTGAATGGGGGACTAGCGGGATGAATGAGCAGTTCTTC
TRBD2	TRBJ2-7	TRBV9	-	CASSRSGTSAEQYF	TGTGCCAGCAGCCGATCCGGGACTAGCGCCGAGCAGTACTTC
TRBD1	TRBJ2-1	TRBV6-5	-	CASSQTGTGNNEQFF	TGTGCCAGCAGTCAGACCGGGACAGGGAACAATGAGCAGTTCTTC
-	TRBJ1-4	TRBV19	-	CASSTRVLIEKLFF	TGTGCCAGTAGTACCCGGGTCTTAATTGAAAAACTGTTTTTT
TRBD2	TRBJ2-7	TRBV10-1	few	CASSDGGGLGYEQYF	TGCGCCAGCAGTGATGGAGGCGGACTAGGTTACGAGCAGTACTTC
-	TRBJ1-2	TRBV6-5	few	CASSYSPGSYGYTF	TGTGCCAGCAGTTACAGTCCTGGTTCCTATGGCTACACCTTC
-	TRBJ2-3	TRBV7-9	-	CASSARTIRVDSDTQYF	TGTGCCAGCAGCGCACGAACAATTCGAGTTGATTCAGATACGCAGTATTTT
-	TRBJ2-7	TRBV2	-	CASSYIQYEDEQYF	TGTGCCAGCAGCTACATCCAGTATGAGGACGAGCAGTACTTC
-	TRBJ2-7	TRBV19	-	CASSMLGRNEQYF	TGTGCCAGTAGTATGTTGGGAAGGAACGAGCAGTACTTC
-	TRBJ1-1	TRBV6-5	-	CASSTTGTEAFF	TGTGCCAGCAGCACGACGGGCACTGAAGCTTTCTTT
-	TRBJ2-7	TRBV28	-	CASSGKLASSYEQYF	TGTGCCAGCAGTGGGAAACTAGCCAGCTCCTACGAGCAGTACTTC
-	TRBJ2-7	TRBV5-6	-	CASSFEYEQYF	TGTGCCAGCAGCTTCGAATACGAGCAGTACTTC
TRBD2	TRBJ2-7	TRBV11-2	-	CASSLVAGGPYEQYF	TGTGCCAGCAGCTTAGTCGCGGGAGGGCCTTACGAGCAGTACTTC
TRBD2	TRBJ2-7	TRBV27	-	CAPRAWAGGPRCEQYF	TGTGCCCCCAGGGCGTGGGCGGGAGGGCCTAGGTGCGAGCAGTACTTC
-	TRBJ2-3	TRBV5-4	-	CASSLAVADTQYF	TGTGCCAGCAGCTTGGCGGTGGCAGATACGCAGTATTTT
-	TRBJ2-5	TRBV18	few	CASSRSEQETQYF	TGTGCCAGCTCACGCTCAGAACAAGAGACCCAGTACTTC
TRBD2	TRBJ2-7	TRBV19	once	CASRLAGGPSPYEQYF	TGTGCCAGTAGACTAGCGGGAGGGCCCTCCCCCTACGAGCAGTACTTC
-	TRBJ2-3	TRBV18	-	CASSPSRTASTDTQYF	TGTGCCAGCTCACCAAGTCGGACAGCTAGCACAGATACGCAGTATTTT
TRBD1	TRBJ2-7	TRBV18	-	CASSRLGTAAYEQYF	TGTGCCAGCTCACGACTCGGGACAGCCGCCTACGAGCAGTACTTC
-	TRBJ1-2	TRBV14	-	CASSSQGGGHGYTF	TGTGCCAGCAGCTCCCAAGGAGGGGGGCACGGCTACACCTTC
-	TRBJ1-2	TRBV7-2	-	CASSLEWGVTNYGYTF	TGTGCCAGCAGCTTAGAGTGGGGAGTCACTAACTATGGCTACACCTTC
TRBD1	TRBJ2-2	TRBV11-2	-	CASSSRRGSLQGTTGELFF	TGTGCCAGCAGCTCCCGACGAGGCTCCTTACAGGGGACCACCGGGGAGCTGTTTTTT
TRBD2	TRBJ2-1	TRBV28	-	CATVAGTTLVDEQFF	TGTGCCACCGTGGCCGGGACTACGCTGGTGGATGAGCAGTTCTTC
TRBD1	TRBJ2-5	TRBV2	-	CASSGHWDRETQYF	TGTGCCAGCAGTGGACACTGGGACAGAGAGACCCAGTACTTC
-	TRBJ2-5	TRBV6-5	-	CASSRDGLRETQYF	TGTGCCAGCAGCCGGGACGGTTTGAGGGAGACCCAGTACTTC
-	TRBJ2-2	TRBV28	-	CASSLPDRGGAGELFF	TGTGCCAGCAGTTTACCCGACAGGGGAGGGGCCGGGGAGCTGTTTTTT